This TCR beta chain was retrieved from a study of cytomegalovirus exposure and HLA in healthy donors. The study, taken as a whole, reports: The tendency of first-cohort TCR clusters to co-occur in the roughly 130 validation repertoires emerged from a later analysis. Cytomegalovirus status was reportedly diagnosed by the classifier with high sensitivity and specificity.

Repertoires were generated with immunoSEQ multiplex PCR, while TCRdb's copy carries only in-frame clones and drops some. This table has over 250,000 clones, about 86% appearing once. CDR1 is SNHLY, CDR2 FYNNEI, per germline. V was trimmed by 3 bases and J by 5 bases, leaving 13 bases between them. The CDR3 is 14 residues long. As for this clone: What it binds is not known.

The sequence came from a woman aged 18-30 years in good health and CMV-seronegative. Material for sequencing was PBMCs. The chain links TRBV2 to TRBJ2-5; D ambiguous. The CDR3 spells CASSEGRSLETQYF. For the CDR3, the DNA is TGTGCCAGCAGTGAGGGCCGGTCACTGGAGACCCAGTACTTC.